This T cell receptor (beta chain) is from a study of blood T cells in healthy people across ages. Study-wide points: Observed TCR beta diversity per million T cells went down as age went up. This fall followed a roughly linear course with age.

About this clonotype itself: The antigen is unknown.

PCR was performed a second time for 7 to 11 cycles using a sample-barcoded 5' primer and a J-beta primer mix. TCRdb redid the calling of the 5' RACE reads with MiXCR, one entry per CDR3 protein. This sample has about 570,000 distinct CDR3 sequences, with roughly a quarter found just once. The sample was also linked to a second study, of T cells of mothers and their children. Turning to that study: Healthy Caucasian mothers, three in number, and their six children were the donors. In the second PCR, M1S primer introduced barcodes and 2-4 random bases.

Sequences were obtained from blood. This receptor was obtained from a boy younger than 10 in good health.

CDR3 in amino acids: CASNRQGIGNTEAFF. Written as DNA, the CDR3 is TGTGCCAGCAACCGACAGGGAATCGGGAACACTGAAGCTTTCTTT. This chain uses TRBV12-3 or TRBV12-4 with TRBJ1-1; the match to TRBD1 covers 7 bases. This CDR3 has 15 amino acids. V shed 7 bases, J shed 1 base, and the junction held 9 bases outside the gene matches.